The clone carrying this T cell receptor beta chain was counted between two and nine times. V lost 6 bases and J lost 7, with 10 bases in between. Germline-derived CDR1 and CDR2 are LGHDT and YNNKEL (reference sequence). The CDR3 has 12 amino acids. This sample was taken from a study of control samples from healthy donors and cancer patients. The table came from immunoSEQ multiplex PCR; TCRdb's copy has only in-frame clones and leaves some out. Of around 170,000 clones listed, about 92% are singletons. The J gene is TRBJ2-1, the V gene TRBV3-1 (or the pseudogene TRBV3-2), with unresolved D. This clonotype originated in a man aged 25 to 40 in good health. The material sequenced was blood. In DNA, the CDR3 is TGTGCCAGCAGGACCCTGGGGAATGAGCAGTTCTTC. Translation gives CASRTLGNEQFF.